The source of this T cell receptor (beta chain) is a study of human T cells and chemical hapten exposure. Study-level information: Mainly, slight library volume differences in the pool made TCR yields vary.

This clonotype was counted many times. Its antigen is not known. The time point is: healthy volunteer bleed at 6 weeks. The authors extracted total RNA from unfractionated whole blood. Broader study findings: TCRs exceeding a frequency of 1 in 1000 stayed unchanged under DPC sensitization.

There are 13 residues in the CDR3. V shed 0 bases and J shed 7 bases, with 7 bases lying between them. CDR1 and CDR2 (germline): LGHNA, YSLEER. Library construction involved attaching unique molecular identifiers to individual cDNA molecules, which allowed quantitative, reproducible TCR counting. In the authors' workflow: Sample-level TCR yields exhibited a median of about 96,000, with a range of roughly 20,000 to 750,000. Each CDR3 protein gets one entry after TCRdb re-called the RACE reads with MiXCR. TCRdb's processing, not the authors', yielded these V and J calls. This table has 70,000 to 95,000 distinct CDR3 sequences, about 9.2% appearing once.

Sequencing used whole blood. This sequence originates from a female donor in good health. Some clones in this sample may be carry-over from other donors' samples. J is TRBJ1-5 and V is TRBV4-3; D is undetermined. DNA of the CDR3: TGCGCCAGCAGCCAAGACATGGAGCAGCCCCAGCATTTT. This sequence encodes CASSQDMEQPQHF.